This T cell receptor (beta chain) was captured by sequencing in a study of Graves' ophthalmopathy and Graves' hyperthyroidism. Amplification of the TCR beta CDR3 regions used RNA transcripts (as template). RT-PCR in the first round used HTBI primers; a second-round multiplex PCR followed. TCRdb re-analysed the multiplex PCR reads in MiXCR, keeping a single row per CDR3 protein. The table records some 350,000 distinct CDR3 sequences, about a sixth of them present only once. This clonotype appeared many times. CDR1 and CDR2 from the germline V gene are SEHNR and FQNEAQ (reference sequence). V was pared by 8 bases and J by 0 bases, with 8 bases between. This CDR3 comprises 13 residues.

The sequencing sample was made of peripheral blood. The chain couples TRBV7-9 to TRBJ1-5; possibly TRBD1 for D (5 bases). The receptor was isolated from an adult woman with stable Graves' hyperthyroidism. As DNA, the CDR3 is TGTGCCAGCGCCAGGGATAGCAATCAGCCCCAGCATTTT. This encodes CASARDSNQPQHF.